The T cell receptor beta chain under discussion was sequenced for a study of PD-1 blockade in classical Hodgkin lymphoma. Points from the study as a whole: For complete responders, baseline diversity was comparable to that of newly diagnosed patients. Nothing has yet pinned down what causes the repertoire differences, possibly disease activity or prior therapy. Whereas CD4+ TCR diversity had risen significantly by C4D1, CD8+ TCR diversity had not. At baseline, newly diagnosed patients reportedly showed less TCR diversity than healthy donors.

To note about this clone: What it binds is not known.

Autologous stem cell transplantation was followed by relapse in every patient, and brentuximab vedotin exposure varied. TCRdb's copy holds only in-frame clones and misses some; the assay was immunoSEQ multiplex PCR. The repertoire includes tens of thousands of clones, roughly nine tenths of them detected once, and about 15% sits in the top ten. CDR3 length: 16 amino acids. Germline V gene data show CDR1 as SGHAT and CDR2 as FQNNGV. Trimming cost V 1 base and J 5 bases; bases outside gene matches: 9. The sequences come from peripheral blood mononuclear cells (PBMCs), collected at baseline. The clonotype was recovered from a human donor with classical Hodgkin lymphoma. This chain uses TRBV11-2 with TRBJ2-5, with 8 bases aligning to TRBD1. The CDR3 sequence: CASSLVPGGIGETQYF. DNA of the CDR3: TGTGCCAGCAGCTTAGTTCCAGGGGGCATAGGGGAGACCCAGTACTTC. The full variable domain, in which reference TRBV11-2 and TRBJ2-5 provide the parts outside the CDR3, is EAGVAQSPRYKIIEKRQSVAFWCNPISGHATLYWYQQILGQGPKLLIQFQNNGVVDDSQLPKDRFSAERLKGVDSTLKIQPAKLEDSAVYLCASSLVPGGIGETQYFGPGTRLLVL.